These 6 T cell receptor beta chains came from one sample sequenced in a study of a mutant IDH1 vaccine in newly diagnosed glioma. This sample's time point: baseline, week 1 (first vaccination visit). The treatment: pre-vaccination baseline after standard-of-care therapy. Assay: immunoSEQ multiplex PCR; the TCRdb copy retains only in-frame clones and omits some. The profile covers around 89,000 clones, with about four fifths appearing a single time and 7% to 9% taken by the ten largest. The sample in question was PBMCs, obtained from a glioma patient treated with radiotherapy, temozolomide or both. The origin of the receptors is a woman aged 50 to 60 with glioma.

This clone was recorded once. The V gene is TRBV2, the J gene TRBJ1-6; D is ambiguous. This CDR3 is 14 amino acids long. The germline V and J ends were trimmed by 7 bases and 1 base, with 8 bases remaining between them. Germline V CDR1 and CDR2: SNHLY, FYNNEI. The CDR3, as DNA: TGTGCCAGCAAACCTGCTTCCTATAATTCACCCCTCCACTTT. Residues: CASKPASYNSPLHF.

The chain employs TRBV30 and TRBJ2-7; D uncertain. There are 12 residues in the CDR3. CDR1 GTSNPN and CDR2 SVGIG come from the germline V gene (reference sequence). Trimming pared 2 bases from V and 4 bases from J, leaving 9 bases between. The CDR3 loop is CAWSTTRYEQYF. Here the CDR3 DNA reads TGTGCCTGGAGTACGACCCGATACGAGCAGTACTTC.

The V call is TRBV7-2, the J call TRBJ1-5; no clear D gene. Germline V gives CDR1 SGHTA, CDR2 FQGNSA. The germline V and J ends were trimmed by 5 bases and 4 bases, with 15 bases remaining between them. This CDR3 region has 15 residues. In nucleotides, the CDR3 is TGTGCCAGCAGCCTGGACGGTGGGAGTAATCAGCCCCAGCATTTT. Translation: CASSLDGGSNQPQHF.

The gene calls are TRBV10-2 and TRBJ1-5, with TRBD1 identical over 12 bases. Germline trimming cut 6 bases from V and 3 bases from J; bases unmatched to any gene: 12. The CDR3 sequence is 18 residues long. Germline V gene lookup returns CDR1 WSHSY and CDR2 SAAADI. CDR3 loop: CASRDGTGGTFSNQPQHF. In nucleotides, the CDR3 is TGCGCCAGCAGAGATGGGACAGGGGGCACCTTCTCCAATCAGCCCCAGCATTTT.

The V and J genes are TRBV5-4 and TRBJ2-3; D tentatively reads TRBD1 or TRBD2 (5 bases each). V was cut by 4 bases and J by 0 bases, with 15 bases left in between. The germline V gene has CDR1 SGHNT and CDR2 YYREEE (reference sequence). The CDR3 is 16 residues long. CDR3: CASSTSGTQSTDTQYF. DNA for the CDR3: TGTGCCAGCAGCACATCCGGGACGCAGAGCACAGATACGCAGTATTTT.

V and J are TRBV9 and TRBJ2-2, with D tentatively TRBD2 (7 bases). V was shortened by 3 bases and J by 6 bases, with 18 bases between the two germline ends. Per germline, CDR1 SGDLS and CDR2 YYNGEE. CDR3 length: 16 residues. CDR3 in amino acids: CASSALSGGLAGELFF. CDR3 bases: TGTGCCAGCAGCGCTCTCTCCGGGGGGCTTGCCGGGGAGCTGTTTTTT.